One and the same sample provided the 5 T cell receptor beta chains below, sequenced in a study of Graves' ophthalmopathy and Graves' hyperthyroidism. Transcripts of RNA were the source for amplifying TCR beta CDR3 regions. The first round was an RT-PCR with HTBI primers, and the second round was a multiplex PCR. MiXCR, applied by TCRdb to the multiplex PCR reads, yields one record per CDR3 protein. The sample consists of a few hundred thousand distinct CDR3 sequences, roughly 15% of them appearing once. Sequencing was carried out using peripheral blood. The receptors shown here come from an adult woman with stable Graves' hyperthyroidism.

This clonotype was detected many times. The chain combines TRBV10-1 with TRBJ2-5; 10 positions agree with TRBD1. The V and J ends lost 2 bases and 3 bases, in that order; junction bases with no gene match: 3. This CDR3 comprises 15 residues. CDR1 and CDR2 from the germline V gene are WNHNN and SYGVQD (reference sequence). The CDR3 coding sequence is TGCGCCAGCAGTGAGGCCGGGACAGGGGAAGAGACCCAGTACTTC. It is translated as CASSEAGTGEETQYF.

To note about this clonotype: This may be a read error: a much more frequent sequence differs by one nucleotide. This rearrangement joins TRBV30 to TRBJ2-5; D ambiguous. This CDR3 contains 13 residues. Germline CDR1 and CDR2: GTSNPN and SVGIG (reference sequence). Trimming pared 7 bases from V and 5 bases from J, leaving 17 bases between. Written as DNA, the CDR3 is TGTGCCTCCACGGAGACGCCTGAGGAGACCCAGTACTTC. Amino acid sequence: CASTETPEETQYF.

The chain joins TRBV12-3 or TRBV12-4 to TRBJ1-1; D is undetermined. Between the trimmed V and J ends, which lost 10 bases and 3 bases, there was a span of 12 bases. The CDR3 is 12 residues long. CDR3 loop: CATSGEDTEAFF. In DNA, the CDR3 is TGTGCCACATCAGGAGAGGACACTGAAGCTTTCTTT.

The sample holds many counts of this clonotype. The chain links TRBV30 to TRBJ2-2; D is unclear. From germline, CDR1 is GTSNPN and CDR2 SVGIG (reference sequence). This CDR3 spans 11 amino acids. With 0 bases removed from V and 6 bases from J, the gap between germline ends came to 2 bases. Written as DNA, the CDR3 is TGTGCCTGGAGTGTACCCGGGGAGCTGTTTTTT. Amino acids: CAWSVPGELFF.

This clonotype was counted at least ten times. The rearrangement joins TRBV12-3 or TRBV12-4 to TRBJ2-7, with TRBD1 matching over 7 bases. J gave up 3 bases and V 7 bases, and 9 bases lay outside the gene matches. The CDR3 is 14 residues long. The CDR3 here is CASKGTGVYYEQYF. CDR3 nucleotides: TGTGCCAGCAAGGGAACAGGGGTTTACTACGAGCAGTACTTC.